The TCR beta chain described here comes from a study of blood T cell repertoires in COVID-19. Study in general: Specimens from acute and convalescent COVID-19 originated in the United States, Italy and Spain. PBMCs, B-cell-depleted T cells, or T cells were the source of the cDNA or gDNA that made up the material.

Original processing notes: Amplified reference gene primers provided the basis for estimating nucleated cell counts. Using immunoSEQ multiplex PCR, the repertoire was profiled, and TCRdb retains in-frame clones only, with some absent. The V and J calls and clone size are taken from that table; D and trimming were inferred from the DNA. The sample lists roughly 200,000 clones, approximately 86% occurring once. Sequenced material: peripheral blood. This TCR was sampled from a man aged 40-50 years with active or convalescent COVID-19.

The DNA for the CDR3 is TGTGCCAGCTTCCGTCAGGGGCCGTACTCTGGAAACACCATATATTTT. It translates to CASFRQGPYSGNTIYF. This chain links TRBV2 with TRBJ1-3, with a tentative D call TRBD1 (6 bases). The CDR3 runs to 16 residues. Germline V lookup: CDR1 SNHLY, CDR2 FYNNEI. With 8 bases removed from V and 0 bases from J, the gap between germline ends came to 17 bases.